These T cell receptor beta chains were read from a single sample in a study of cytomegalovirus exposure and HLA in healthy donors. Assay: immunoSEQ multiplex PCR; the TCRdb copy retains only in-frame clones and omits some. The profile shows roughly 84,000 clones, around 81% of them singletons. Input material: PBMCs. The receptor set was obtained from a male donor in good health and CMV-seropositive. Both conserved end residues are part of each CDR3. The order of the fields is CDR3 protein, CDR3 DNA, J gene, clone size, V gene, D gene. D genes are given only for firm matches. Clone size, where shown, is once, few, many, or a class for clones that have expanded.

cdr3_aa: CASSLAQGGAAFF
cdr3_nt: TGTGCCAGCAGCTTGGCTCAGGGGGGTGCAGCTTTCTTT
j_call: TRBJ1-1
clone_size: -
v_call: TRBV5-4
d_call: TRBD1

cdr3_aa: CASKMGEDSYEQYF
cdr3_nt: TGCGCCAGCAAGATGGGGGAGGATAGCTACGAGCAGTACTTC
j_call: TRBJ2-7
clone_size: -
v_call: TRBV5-1
d_call: -

cdr3_aa: CASSLTSSQETQYF
cdr3_nt: TGTGCCAGCAGCTTAACTAGCAGCCAAGAGACCCAGTACTTC
j_call: TRBJ2-5
clone_size: -
v_call: TRBV7-6
d_call: -

cdr3_aa: CASSLLQGAINEQYF
cdr3_nt: TGTGCCAGCAGCTTATTACAGGGGGCTATAAACGAGCAGTACTTC
j_call: TRBJ2-7
clone_size: -
v_call: TRBV7-2
d_call: TRBD1

cdr3_aa: CASSFRDNANYEQYF
cdr3_nt: TGTGCCAGCAGTTTCCGGGACAACGCCAACTACGAGCAGTACTTC
j_call: TRBJ2-7
clone_size: -
v_call: TRBV6-5
d_call: -

cdr3_aa: CASSELRDRSYEQYF
cdr3_nt: TGTGCCAGCAGTGAACTGCGGGACAGATCCTACGAGCAGTACTTC
j_call: TRBJ2-7
clone_size: -
v_call: TRBV6-1
d_call: -

cdr3_aa: CASTRQGSNQPQHF
cdr3_nt: TGTGCCAGCACCCGACAGGGAAGCAATCAGCCCCAGCATTTT
j_call: TRBJ1-5
clone_size: once
v_call: TRBV19
d_call: TRBD1

cdr3_aa: CASSSRDRLTYEQYF
cdr3_nt: TGTGCCAGCAGCTCCCGGGACAGGCTAACCTACGAGCAGTACTTC
j_call: TRBJ2-7
clone_size: -
v_call: TRBV11-1
d_call: TRBD1

cdr3_aa: CASSPDPSGIGTGELFF
cdr3_nt: TGTGCCAGCAGCCCTGATCCTAGCGGGATTGGCACCGGGGAGCTGTTTTTT
j_call: TRBJ2-2
clone_size: -
v_call: TRBV5-4
d_call: TRBD2

cdr3_aa: CASSQGQSYEQYF
cdr3_nt: TGTGCCAGCAGCCAAGGACAGTCCTACGAGCAGTACTTC
j_call: TRBJ2-7
clone_size: -
v_call: TRBV6-5
d_call: -

cdr3_aa: CASSQGLFQETQYF
cdr3_nt: TGCGCCAGCAGCCAAGGGCTGTTTCAAGAGACCCAGTACTTC
j_call: TRBJ2-5
clone_size: few
v_call: TRBV4-3
d_call: -

cdr3_aa: CASSLGGGRGRLGTEAFF
cdr3_nt: TGTGCCAGCAGCTTAGGAGGGGGCAGGGGGCGCTTGGGGACTGAAGCTTTCTTT
j_call: TRBJ1-1
clone_size: -
v_call: TRBV11-2
d_call: TRBD1

cdr3_aa: CASSRGTGGAKNEQYF
cdr3_nt: TGTGCCAGCAGCCGCGGGACAGGGGGCGCGAAAAACGAGCAGTACTTC
j_call: TRBJ2-7
clone_size: -
v_call: TRBV14
d_call: TRBD1

cdr3_aa: CASSRTGGNTGELFF
cdr3_nt: TGTGCCAGCAGCCGGACAGGGGGAAACACCGGGGAGCTGTTTTTT
j_call: TRBJ2-2
clone_size: -
v_call: TRBV11-1
d_call: TRBD1

cdr3_aa: CSQLRRGSYEQYF
cdr3_nt: TGCAGCCAATTACGCCGCGGCTCCTACGAGCAGTACTTC
j_call: TRBJ2-7
clone_size: -
v_call: TRBV29-1
d_call: -

cdr3_aa: CASSLGTRVGNFF
cdr3_nt: TGTGCCAGCAGCTTAGGGACACGCGTAGGGAATTTCTTT
j_call: TRBJ1-1
clone_size: -
v_call: TRBV7-9
d_call: -

cdr3_aa: CASSYSIAGLSQPQHF
cdr3_nt: TGTGCCAGCAGTTACTCGATTGCAGGGCTTTCTCAGCCCCAGCATTTT
j_call: TRBJ1-5
clone_size: -
v_call: TRBV6-5
d_call: -

cdr3_aa: CASSPGQGAYGYTF
cdr3_nt: TGTGCCAGCAGCCCTGGACAGGGGGCTTATGGCTACACCTTC
j_call: TRBJ1-2
clone_size: -
v_call: TRBV7-2
d_call: TRBD1

cdr3_aa: CASSRQGDRATNEKLFF
cdr3_nt: TGTGCCAGCAGCCGACAGGGGGATAGGGCAACTAATGAAAAACTGTTTTTT
j_call: TRBJ1-4
clone_size: once
v_call: TRBV4-2
d_call: TRBD1

cdr3_aa: CASSSPPGQGTHEQYF
cdr3_nt: TGTGCCAGCAGCTCCCCTCCGGGACAGGGTACCCACGAGCAGTACTTC
j_call: TRBJ2-7
clone_size: -
v_call: TRBV7-8
d_call: TRBD1

cdr3_aa: CASREGGGYGYTF
cdr3_nt: TGTGCCAGCAGAGAAGGTGGAGGGTATGGCTACACCTTC
j_call: TRBJ1-2
clone_size: -
v_call: TRBV28
d_call: -

cdr3_aa: CASSLGQPGELFF
cdr3_nt: TGTGCCAGCAGTTTAGGGCAGCCCGGGGAGCTGTTTTTT
j_call: TRBJ2-2
clone_size: once
v_call: TRBV28
d_call: -

cdr3_aa: CASSFSDPGGDTQYF
cdr3_nt: TGCGCCAGCAGCTTCTCAGACCCGGGGGGAGATACGCAGTATTTT
j_call: TRBJ2-3
clone_size: -
v_call: TRBV5-1
d_call: TRBD2

cdr3_aa: CASSRSGGETQYF
cdr3_nt: TGTGCCAGCAGTCGAAGCGGGGGAGAGACCCAGTACTTC
j_call: TRBJ2-5
clone_size: -
v_call: TRBV7-2
d_call: TRBD2

cdr3_aa: CASSFIPGGNSGNTIYF
cdr3_nt: TGCGCCAGCAGCTTCATTCCCGGGGGAAACTCTGGAAACACCATATATTTT
j_call: TRBJ1-3
clone_size: few
v_call: TRBV5-1
d_call: -

cdr3_aa: CASSGQGAGNSPLHF
cdr3_nt: TGCGCCAGCAGTGGACAGGGGGCTGGCAATTCACCCCTCCACTTT
j_call: TRBJ1-6
clone_size: few
v_call: TRBV5-1
d_call: TRBD1

cdr3_aa: CASSENPGTDTQYF
cdr3_nt: TGTGCCAGCAGTGAGAACCCAGGCACAGATACGCAGTATTTT
j_call: TRBJ2-3
clone_size: -
v_call: TRBV6-1
d_call: -

cdr3_aa: CASSLATPGQGSYEQYF
cdr3_nt: TGCGCCAGCAGCTTGGCCACCCCGGGACAGGGATCTTACGAGCAGTACTTC
j_call: TRBJ2-7
clone_size: few
v_call: TRBV5-1
d_call: TRBD1

cdr3_aa: CASSYDRNTEAFF
cdr3_nt: TGTGCCAGCAGCTACGACAGGAACACTGAAGCTTTCTTT
j_call: TRBJ1-1
clone_size: -
v_call: TRBV5-4
d_call: -

cdr3_aa: CASSQEGARAFF
cdr3_nt: TGCGCCAGCAGCCAAGAGGGGGCGAGAGCTTTCTTT
j_call: TRBJ1-1
clone_size: -
v_call: TRBV4-1
d_call: -

cdr3_aa: CASTLNRGMNTEAFF
cdr3_nt: TGTGCCAGCACCCTCAACAGGGGAATGAACACTGAAGCTTTCTTT
j_call: TRBJ1-1
clone_size: -
v_call: TRBV7-2
d_call: TRBD1

cdr3_aa: CASSQDFQRGLYNEQFF
cdr3_nt: TGTGCCAGCAGCCAAGATTTCCAGCGGGGGTTATACAATGAGCAGTTCTTC
j_call: TRBJ2-1
clone_size: -
v_call: TRBV4-2
d_call: TRBD2

cdr3_aa: CASSLVRVETQYF
cdr3_nt: TGCGCCAGCAGCTTGGTCAGGGTTGAGACCCAGTACTTC
j_call: TRBJ2-5
clone_size: -
v_call: TRBV5-1
d_call: -

cdr3_aa: CASRSGLGQGAEEQYF
cdr3_nt: TGTGCCAGCAGATCAGGACTAGGACAGGGGGCAGAAGAGCAGTACTTC
j_call: TRBJ2-5
clone_size: -
v_call: TRBV27
d_call: TRBD1

cdr3_aa: CASSLEVSGGPFYNEQFF
cdr3_nt: TGTGCCAGCAGCTTAGAGGTTAGCGGGGGACCCTTCTACAATGAGCAGTTCTTC
j_call: TRBJ2-1
clone_size: -
v_call: TRBV7-8
d_call: TRBD2

cdr3_aa: CASSIEPGTGEAFF
cdr3_nt: TGTGCCAGTAGTATAGAACCTGGGACAGGTGAAGCTTTCTTT
j_call: TRBJ1-1
clone_size: -
v_call: TRBV19
d_call: TRBD1

cdr3_aa: CASSLAEQYGYTF
cdr3_nt: TGCGCCAGCAGCTTGGCCGAACAATATGGCTACACCTTC
j_call: TRBJ1-2
clone_size: -
v_call: TRBV5-1
d_call: -

cdr3_aa: CATSRRRVEAFF
cdr3_nt: TGTGCCACCAGCAGACGGAGGGTTGAAGCTTTCTTT
j_call: TRBJ1-1
clone_size: -
v_call: TRBV15
d_call: -

cdr3_aa: CASSGDPGNTGELFF
cdr3_nt: TGCGCCAGCAGCGGAGATCCCGGGAACACCGGGGAGCTGTTTTTT
j_call: TRBJ2-2
clone_size: few
v_call: TRBV5-1
d_call: -

cdr3_aa: CASSYSEGSGANVLTF
cdr3_nt: TGTGCCAGCAGTTACTCCGAGGGCTCTGGGGCCAACGTCCTGACTTTC
j_call: TRBJ2-6
clone_size: once
v_call: TRBV6-5
d_call: -

cdr3_aa: CASSYIGQGSYEQYF
cdr3_nt: TGTGCCAGCAGTTACATCGGACAGGGGTCCTACGAGCAGTACTTC
j_call: TRBJ2-7
clone_size: -
v_call: TRBV6-5
d_call: TRBD1

cdr3_aa: CASSPLTVSGNTIYF
cdr3_nt: TGTGCCAGCTCACCGTTGACAGTCTCTGGAAACACCATATATTTT
j_call: TRBJ1-3
clone_size: -
v_call: TRBV18
d_call: -

cdr3_aa: CASSHQGLGYEQYF
cdr3_nt: TGTGCCAGCAGCCACCAGGGTCTGGGCTACGAGCAGTACTTC
j_call: TRBJ2-7
clone_size: -
v_call: TRBV27
d_call: -

cdr3_aa: CATSRDGTSFEQYF
cdr3_nt: TGTGCCACCAGCAGAGATGGGACTAGTTTTGAGCAGTACTTC
j_call: TRBJ2-7
clone_size: -
v_call: TRBV15
d_call: TRBD2

cdr3_aa: CASSSLAADLDTQYF
cdr3_nt: TGTGCCAGCAGTTCTCTGGCCGCGGATCTGGATACGCAGTATTTT
j_call: TRBJ2-3
clone_size: -
v_call: TRBV28
d_call: -

cdr3_aa: CASSVELMNTEAFF
cdr3_nt: TGTGCCAGCAGCGTCGAACTCATGAACACTGAAGCTTTCTTT
j_call: TRBJ1-1
clone_size: few
v_call: TRBV7-9
d_call: -

cdr3_aa: CASSQAETQYF
cdr3_nt: TGTGCCAGCAGCCAAGCGGAGACCCAGTACTTC
j_call: TRBJ2-5
clone_size: -
v_call: TRBV4-2
d_call: -

cdr3_aa: CASSEVLGNQPQHF
cdr3_nt: TGTGCCAGCAGTGAGGTTTTAGGCAATCAGCCCCAGCATTTT
j_call: TRBJ1-5
clone_size: once
v_call: TRBV6-1
d_call: -

cdr3_aa: CASTGGGNGYTF
cdr3_nt: TGCGCCAGCACTGGGGGGGGGAATGGCTACACCTTC
j_call: TRBJ1-2
clone_size: -
v_call: TRBV5-1
d_call: -

cdr3_aa: CASSLMGTVNQPQHF
cdr3_nt: TGCGCCAGCAGCCTGATGGGGACAGTAAATCAGCCCCAGCATTTT
j_call: TRBJ1-5
clone_size: few
v_call: TRBV4-1
d_call: TRBD1

cdr3_aa: CASSLGQGANRGEKLFF
cdr3_nt: TGTGCCAGCAGCCTCGGACAGGGAGCTAATCGGGGTGAAAAACTGTTTTTT
j_call: TRBJ1-4
clone_size: few
v_call: TRBV7-9
d_call: TRBD1

cdr3_aa: CATSTATGNGRGYTF
cdr3_nt: TGTGCCACCAGCACCGCGACAGGGAACGGTAGGGGCTACACCTTC
j_call: TRBJ1-2
clone_size: once
v_call: TRBV15
d_call: TRBD1

cdr3_aa: CASSWTGSGSTQYF
cdr3_nt: TGTGCCAGCAGTTGGACAGGGTCGGGGTCAACGCAGTATTTT
j_call: TRBJ2-3
clone_size: -
v_call: TRBV28
d_call: TRBD1

cdr3_aa: CAHSSTVNYGYTF
cdr3_nt: TGTGCCCACAGCTCGACGGTGAACTATGGCTACACCTTC
j_call: TRBJ1-2
clone_size: -
v_call: TRBV2
d_call: -

cdr3_aa: CASSAWAGGTDTQYF
cdr3_nt: TGTGCCAGCAGCGCGTGGGCGGGGGGGACAGATACGCAGTATTTT
j_call: TRBJ2-3
clone_size: -
v_call: TRBV9
d_call: TRBD2